This entry is about one T cell receptor beta chain. Its antigen target is currently unknown. No much larger clone exists at a distance of one base, and base qualities are not known. The identical CDR3 is also encoded by other nucleotide sequences in the sample. The CDR3, cysteine through phenylalanine, is 12 amino acids long. Only the CDR3 portion is preserved as DNA: 36 bases, with reading frame beginning at the first base. Trimming removed 4 bases from V and 5 bases from J, leaving 6 bases between the germline ends. CDR1 and CDR2, per the germline V gene (reference sequence), are SEHNR and FQNEAQ. These data come from a study of blood T cell repertoires in COVID-19 (TCRdb year 2020). Broadly, across the study: The collaborator samples originated in the United States, Italy and Spain and spanned the acute and convalescent phases of COVID-19. The prospective study material was composed of cDNA or gDNA derived from T cells, B-cell-depleted T cells, or PBMCs. Deeply sampled blood TCRbeta repertoires from subjects exposed to, actively infected with, or recovered from COVID-19 were included in the dataset. A freely available public database, intended as a resource for researchers studying the immune response to SARS-CoV-2, is where the repertoires were released. Samples came from the ongoing ImmuneRACE study (first 160 participants) plus 1,254 subjects from 6 global collaborators. Nearly every sample came with metadata listing a de-identified subject ID, COVID-19 status, age in years and sex. Where HLA class I and class II types were available, the types were taken from metadata supplied by the sample provider, not from assay-based typing. Here is what the overall study found, with its caveats: The amount of clinical and demographic metadata varied by source and participant and was provided uncurated.

TCRbeta CDR3 regions were amplified from genomic DNA using the immunoSEQ Assay, a bias-controlled multiplex PCR. Under the source paper's analysis protocol: Nucleated cell counts per sample were estimated from amplification of reference gene primers within the assay. Sequence reads were collapsed and filtered to measure the absolute abundance of every unique TCRbeta CDR3 rearrangement. For each sample, productive Simpson clonality was calculated as the square root of Simpson's diversity index across productive rearrangements. The immuneACCESS repertoire file appears here via TCRdb, limited to in-frame rearrangements. These files lack a portion of the clones; in checked studies, under half of the deficit traces to unresolved V genes, and the cause of the others is not known. That table is the source of V, J and clone size, and D and trimming were worked out from the DNA. The sample contains under 350,000 clones, about 89% of them found a single time. The ten largest clonotypes hold approximately 2.4% of the sample.

Participants in the prospective study were aged roughly 18 to 100 years, lived in more than 20 United States geographic areas, and enrolled through a virtual design. Cohort assignment in the prospective study relied on participant-reported clinical history from a screening survey and a study questionnaire. ImmuneRACE Cohort 3 recovered participants were defined by two consecutive negative NP/OP PCR tests, healthcare professional clearance, or symptom resolution. In the prospective study, whole blood, serum and a nasopharyngeal or oropharyngeal swab were collected from each participant by mobile phlebotomists. Additional blood draws and questionnaires over an approximately two-month period could optionally be provided by prospective study participants. Before DNA extraction, prospective study blood samples were shipped either frozen or at room temperature.

The sequenced sample consisted of PBMCs or T cells enriched from blood (not recorded which). The sequence derives from a woman aged 18 to 35 who had recovered from COVID-19. The receptor chain draws on TRBV7-9 and TRBJ1-5, with a tentative D gene TRBD1 over 6 matching bases. The CDR3 reads as follows: CASSSGDQPQHF. The nucleotide sequence reads as follows: TGTGCCAGCAGCTCAGGGGATCAGCCCCAGCATTTT.